The present TCR beta chain was sequenced within a study of breast tumors, draining lymph nodes, adjacent tissues. The sample holds a few counts of this clonotype. Its cognate antigen is unknown. Overall study results and limits: Luminal-like breast cancer showed significantly greater tumor-nontumor repertoire similarity than basal-like breast cancer did.

This CDR3 has 16 amino acids. The V gene end was trimmed by 6 bases and the J gene end by 0 bases; junction bases not matched to a gene: 11. Germline CDR1 is DFQATT and CDR2 is SNEGSKA (reference sequence). The lymph nodes were axillary draining lymph nodes from breast cancer patients. In TCRdb, the multiplex PCR reads were re-called with MiXCR into one record per CDR3 protein. The table has under 350,000 distinct CDR3 sequences, 30% seen once; the top ten hold more than 0.95%. Input material: axillary lymph node tissue. The V and J genes are TRBV20-1 and TRBJ2-4; 7 bases map to TRBD1. The TCR was taken from a female donor with breast cancer. Some clones in this sample may be carry-over from other donors' samples. The chain's CDR3 is CSALGPTGLAKNIQYF. CDR3 bases: TGCAGTGCCTTAGGCCCGACAGGGCTAGCCAAAAACATTCAGTACTTC.